Sequencing of this TCR beta chain was carried out in a study of CD8 T cells in Susac syndrome. Study-level points and caveats: That the number of individuals in its TCR sequencing and HLA analysis was relatively small was acknowledged by the study.

Worth noting for this clonotype: Its antigen is still unknown.

With random hexamers, 0.5 to 1 ug RNA was reverse transcribed. From the immunoSEQ multiplex PCR reads, TCRdb called clonotypes with MiXCR, one entry per CDR3 protein. The sample consists of under 200,000 distinct CDR3 sequences, 90% to 95% of them appearing once. Sequencing of TCR beta drew on CD8+ and CD4+ T cells from blood. Negative isolation yielded CD4+ and CD8+ T cells, and FACS enriched TEMRA cells. Sample: CD4+ T cells from PBMCs. The TCR was taken from a human donor in good health.

The CDR3 DNA sequence: TGTGCCAGCACTCTAGCGGGAAACACCGGGGAGCTGTTTTTT. Protein sequence: CASTLAGNTGELFF. The chain employs TRBV2 and TRBJ2-2, with TRBD2 matching over 9 bases. CDR1 and CDR2 (germline): SNHLY, FYNNEI. Trimming removed 7 bases from V and 2 bases from J; junction bases left unmatched: 2. The CDR3 runs to 14 residues.